Shown below are 32 T cell receptor beta chains from a single sample sequenced in a study of cytomegalovirus exposure and HLA in healthy donors. Primers: 60 Vbeta forward and 13 Jbeta reverse. TCRdb's copy holds only in-frame clones and misses some; the assay was immunoSEQ multiplex PCR. Among 150,000 to 200,000 clones, around four fifths were seen once, and the ten largest hold 9.7%. The specimen was PBMCs. These receptors were obtained from a young man in good health and CMV-seropositive.

This sequence joins TRBV7-9 and TRBJ1-5, with TRBD1 identical over 7 bases. Trimming took 5 bases from V and 9 from J; bases not matched to a gene: 10. The CDR3 has 14 amino acids. CDR1 is SEHNR and CDR2 is FQNEAQ in the germline V gene (reference sequence). The CDR3 nucleotides are TGTGCCAGCAGCACCCCGGGACAGTGGCCGCCCCAGCATTTT. Translated, it gives CASSTPGQWPPQHF.

V is TRBV6-5 and J is TRBJ1-2, with 7 bases lining up with TRBD1. The V gene's germline CDR1 is MNHEY and CDR2 SVGAGI. The J segment lost 4 bases and the V segment lost 2 bases, leaving 4 bases of the junction unmatched. The CDR3 loop spans 14 amino acids. The CDR3 DNA reads as TGTGCCAGCAGTTACGGACAGGCCCCCTATGGCTACACCTTC. Encoded protein: CASSYGQAPYGYTF.

This clone was detected once. V usage is TRBV5-1 and J usage is TRBJ2-3; a possible D gene is TRBD2 (5 bases). The ends were cut back, 3 bases at V and 0 bases at J, with 11 bases in the middle. Germline V CDR1 and CDR2: SGHRS, YFSETQ. The CDR3 has 15 amino acids. The CDR3, as DNA: TGCGCCAGCAGCTCGGACGGGGAGAGCACAGATACGCAGTATTTT. Translated: CASSSDGESTDTQYF.

The gene calls are TRBV30 and TRBJ1-2; D gene ambiguous. The CDR3 sequence is 15 residues long. The germline V and J ends were trimmed by 2 bases and 0 bases, with 13 bases remaining between them. Germline values: CDR1 GTSNPN, CDR2 SVGIG (reference sequence). CDR3 nucleotides: TGTGCCTGGAGTTCCGTCTCTTCAGCTAACTATGGCTACACCTTC. Amino acid sequence: CAWSSVSSANYGYTF.

V is TRBV6-1 and J is TRBJ2-1, with D possibly being TRBD2 (6 bases). CDR3 length: 14 residues. V was pared by 7 bases and J by 9 bases, with 19 bases between. CDR1 and CDR2 from the germline V gene are MNHNS and SASEGT. CDR3 region: CASNLRERWGEQFF. In nucleotides, the CDR3 is TGTGCCAGCAACTTACGGGAGAGGTGGGGTGAGCAGTTCTTC.

This chain links TRBV5-1 with TRBJ2-7; the match to TRBD2 covers 9 bases. This CDR3 has 15 residues. V shed 0 bases and J 1 base; nucleotides not matched to a gene: 2. Germline V gene data show CDR1 as SGHRS and CDR2 as YFSETQ. CDR3 loop: CASSLGGLASYEQYF. Written as DNA, the CDR3 is TGCGCCAGCAGCTTGGGGGGACTAGCTTCCTACGAGCAGTACTTC.

This chain links TRBV10-3 with TRBJ2-7; D perhaps matches TRBD1 (6 bases). This CDR3 has 13 residues. The germline CDR1 and CDR2 sequences are ENHRY and SYGVKD. Trimming left V 6 bases short and J 4 bases short, with 13 bases between. CDR3 nucleotide sequence: TGTGCCATCAGGTACAGGGCTGAATACGAGCAGTACTTC. Its protein is CAIRYRAEYEQYF.

The chain uses TRBV7-6 and TRBJ2-1; 11 bases fit TRBD1. CDR3 size: 14 residues. Germline assignment: CDR1 SGHVS and CDR2 FNYEAQ. Losses at the gene ends were 4 bases for V and 9 bases for J; bases not matched to a gene: 5. CDR3 in amino acids: CASSSWTGGGEQFF. CDR3 DNA sequence: TGTGCCAGCAGCTCCTGGACAGGGGGCGGTGAGCAGTTCTTC. Full variable domain (outside the CDR3, taken from reference TRBV7-6 and TRBJ2-1): GAGVSQSPRYKVTKRGQDVALRCDPISGHVSLYWYRQALGQGPEFLTYFNYEAQQDKSGLPNDRFSAERPEGSISTLTIQRTEQRDSAMYRCASSSWTGGGEQFFGPGTRLTVL.

The chain has TRBV27 and TRBJ2-3; TRBD1 might be the D (5 bases). CDR1 and CDR2 (germline): MNHEY, SMNVEV (reference sequence). The CDR3 is 16 residues long. V lost 6 bases and J 6 bases, leaving 22 bases between the germline ends. The CDR3 coding sequence is TGTGCCAGCAGACACAGGCCCCAAAATCTACCGGATACGCAGTATTTT. It codes for CASRHRPQNLPDTQYF.

The chain is built from TRBV13 and TRBJ2-7; D possibly corresponds to TRBD2 (7 bases). Germline V gene sequence: CDR1 PRHDT, CDR2 FYEKMQ (reference sequence). The CDR3 consists of 14 residues. Between the trimmed V and J ends, which lost 7 bases and 6 bases, there was a span of 19 bases. The CDR3 is CASTIRGGRGEQYF. The CDR3 DNA follows: TGTGCCAGCACCATTAGGGGGGGGCGCGGCGAGCAGTACTTC.

This clone was recorded a few times. The chain combines TRBV7-8 with TRBJ1-4; the D gene is possibly TRBD1 (5 bases). V lost 1 base, J lost 3 bases, and 9 bases lay in between. Per the germline V gene, CDR1 is SGHVS and CDR2 is FQNEAQ. This CDR3 has 15 amino acids. The CDR3 loop is CASSLVAGPNEKLFF. CDR3 in DNA: TGTGCCAGCAGCTTAGTGGCAGGGCCTAATGAAAAACTGTTTTTT.

This sequence joins TRBV11-2 and TRBJ1-1; perhaps TRBD1 as D (6 bases). Germline CDR1 SGHAT, CDR2 FQNNGV. V dropped 7 bases and J dropped 1 base, with 22 bases sitting between them. This CDR3 spans 17 amino acids. CDR3 protein: CASTKRGAGQSNTEAFF. CDR3 sequence (DNA): TGTGCCAGCACCAAAAGAGGAGCAGGACAGTCGAACACTGAAGCTTTCTTT.

V usage is TRBV28 and J usage is TRBJ2-1, with 9 bases matching TRBD1. Unmatched junction bases numbered 4, after V lost 6 bases and J lost 1 base. The germline gives CDR1 MDHEN, CDR2 SYDVKM. The CDR3 totals 15 residues. CDR3 bases: TGTGCCAGCAGGGGGGACAGGGAATCCTACAATGAGCAGTTCTTC. Protein sequence: CASRGDRESYNEQFF.

This clone has more than one count but fewer than ten. The chain is built from TRBV7-9 and TRBJ2-5; D unresolved. CDR3 length: 12 amino acids. Trimming pared 7 bases from V and 4 bases from J, leaving 10 bases between. Germline CDR1 reads SEHNR; CDR2 reads FQNEAQ (reference sequence). This CDR3 is CASNFLAETQYF. The CDR3 DNA sequence: TGTGCCAGCAACTTTCTGGCAGAGACCCAGTACTTC.

This clone has more than one count but fewer than ten. The chain employs TRBV7-9 and TRBJ1-2; 9 bases line up with TRBD1. Per germline, CDR1 SEHNR and CDR2 FQNEAQ (reference sequence). Trimming took 5 bases from V and 4 from J; bases not matched to a gene: 20. The CDR3 contains 19 residues. The CDR3 here is CASSPNLRPYGTGSYGYTF. DNA for the CDR3: TGTGCCAGCAGCCCAAACCTTAGGCCATATGGGACAGGGTCCTATGGCTACACCTTC.

The chain couples TRBV30 to TRBJ1-5; D remains ambiguous. Germline CDR1 and CDR2: GTSNPN and SVGIG (reference sequence). This CDR3 comprises 13 residues. V lost 0 bases and J 2 bases, leaving 5 bases between the germline ends. The CDR3 sequence is CAWSVEGNQPQHF. The CDR3 nucleotides read TGTGCCTGGAGTGTTGAGGGCAATCAGCCCCAGCATTTT.

This chain connects TRBV28 to TRBJ1-2, with D possibly being TRBD1 (6 bases). Germline values: CDR1 MDHEN, CDR2 SYDVKM. CDR3 size: 15 residues. Trimming removed 6 bases from V and 4 bases from J, with 18 bases in between. The CDR3: CASRLNRDTPYGYTF. The CDR3 bases are TGTGCCAGCAGGTTAAACCGGGACACCCCCTATGGCTACACCTTC.

The CDR3, as DNA: TGTGCCAGCAGTGAACAGGGTTTCGTTTATAATGAGCAGTTCTTC. It encodes CASSEQGFVYNEQFF. The rearrangement uses TRBV27 and TRBJ2-1; D might be TRBD1 (6 bases). Germline lookup yields CDR1 MNHEY and CDR2 SMNVEV (reference sequence). There are 15 residues in the CDR3. The V end was cut by 5 bases, the J end by 7 bases, with 18 bases between.

The V and J genes are TRBV7-9 and TRBJ1-2; 10 bases map to TRBD1. Germline-derived CDR1 and CDR2 are SEHNR and FQNEAQ (reference sequence). The length of the CDR3 is 17 residues. V trimming: 5 bases; J trimming: 1 base; junction bases outside the gene matches: 10. CDR3: CASSPGTGAIGNYGYTF. Written as DNA, the CDR3 is TGTGCCAGCAGCCCCGGGACAGGGGCGATCGGTAACTATGGCTACACCTTC.

This chain connects TRBV11-2 to TRBJ1-1; D call uncertain. V lost 5 bases to trimming and J lost 1 base, with 5 bases between them. Germline lookup yields CDR1 SGHAT and CDR2 FQNNGV. This CDR3 has 12 residues. The DNA of the CDR3 is TGTGCCAGCAGCCCAGGGAACACTGAAGCTTTCTTT. Translation gives CASSPGNTEAFF. Full variable domain (outside the CDR3, taken from reference TRBV11-2 and TRBJ1-1): EAGVAQSPRYKIIEKRQSVAFWCNPISGHATLYWYQQILGQGPKLLIQFQNNGVVDDSQLPKDRFSAERLKGVDSTLKIQPAKLEDSAVYLCASSPGNTEAFFGQGTRLTVV.

J is TRBJ1-1 and V is TRBV9, with D possibly being TRBD1 (5 bases). The CDR3 loop spans 17 amino acids. CDR1 is SGDLS and CDR2 is YYNGEE in the germline V gene. V was clipped by 3 bases and J by 7 bases, with 25 bases between them. The CDR3 DNA sequence: TGTGCCAGCAGCGACCCTTCCGGACACCTCTCGGGGGGTGAAGCTTTCTTT. Translating it yields CASSDPSGHLSGGEAFF.

V gene TRBV5-1 combines with J gene TRBJ2-7; tentatively, D is TRBD1 (6 bases). Germline CDR1 SGHRS, CDR2 YFSETQ. V was cut by 1 base and J by 6 bases, with 8 bases left in between. The CDR3 extends over 12 amino acids. The CDR3 DNA follows: TGCGCCAGCAGCTTGACAGGGTCCGAGCAGTACTTC. It encodes CASSLTGSEQYF. Drawing the rest from reference TRBV5-1 and TRBJ2-7, the complete variable domain is KAGVTQTPRYLIKTRGQQVTLSCSPISGHRSVSWYQQTPGQGLQFLFEYFSETQRNKGNFPGRFSGRQFSNSRSEMNVSTLELGDSALYLCASSLTGSEQYFGPGTRLTVT.

This sequence joins TRBV29-1 and TRBJ1-1, with no clear D. The CDR3 extends over 12 amino acids. Between the trimmed V and J ends, which lost 7 bases and 5 bases, there was a span of 14 bases. Germline V gene lookup returns CDR1 SQVTM and CDR2 ANQGSEA. In DNA, the CDR3 is TGCAGCGCCCTCGCGTTGCGGACTGAAGCTTTCTTT. Translated: CSALALRTEAFF.

This clone was seen a single time. This sequence joins TRBV6-4 and TRBJ2-3; 8 positions agree with TRBD2. V shed 5 bases and J 6 bases; nucleotides not matched to a gene: 7. Germline V gene data show CDR1 as MRHNA and CDR2 as SNTAGT. The CDR3 covers 14 residues. CDR3 region: CASSLREGVDTQYF. In DNA form, the CDR3 reads TGTGCCAGCAGTCTTCGGGAGGGGGTGGATACGCAGTATTTT.

A single count supports this clone. The chain uses TRBV7-3 and TRBJ2-2; maybe TRBD2 (6 bases). Germline-derived CDR1 and CDR2 are SGHTA and FQGTGA. This CDR3 has 15 amino acids. Trimming took off 4 bases at V and 4 bases at J, with 13 bases between the two ends. CDR3 bases: TGTGCCAGCAGCTCCGTGGGGGGTCCCACCGGGGAGCTGTTTTTT. It encodes CASSSVGGPTGELFF.

The chain recombines TRBV19 with TRBJ1-5; D may be TRBD1 (5 bases). CDR1 LNHDA and CDR2 SQIVND come from the germline V gene (reference sequence). Trimming took off 6 bases at V and 0 bases at J, with 18 bases between the two ends. CDR3 length equals 17 residues. The CDR3 loop reads CASSILDRAYSNQPQHF. In DNA form, the CDR3 reads TGTGCCAGTAGCATTCTAGACAGAGCCTATAGCAATCAGCCCCAGCATTTT.

The J gene is TRBJ2-7, the V gene TRBV5-4; 7 nucleotides match TRBD2. Germline V gene lookup returns CDR1 SGHNT and CDR2 YYREEE (reference sequence). V lost 5 bases and J lost 6; bases outside the gene matches: 14. The CDR3 is made up of 15 amino acids. The DNA of the CDR3 is TGTGCCAGCAGTCTCGGGCGGGAGTGGCCCCTCGAGCAGTACTTC. Protein sequence: CASSLGREWPLEQYF.

The genes are TRBV6-5 and TRBJ2-5, with TRBD1 as a possible D gene (5 bases). Matching the DNA end better, TRBJ2-7 makes the J call doubtful. CDR3 length: 12 residues. CDR1 is MNHEY, CDR2 SVGAGI, per germline. CDR3 protein: CASRRQTYEQYF. CDR3 DNA sequence: TGTGCCAGCAGAAGACAGACCTACGAGCAGTACTTC.

This chain connects TRBV10-2 to TRBJ1-5, with TRBD1 matching 7 bases. The CDR3 length is 14 residues. The V gene's germline CDR1 is WSHSY and CDR2 SAAADI. After removal of 4 bases from V and 5 bases from J, the junction contained 5 bases not matched to a gene. CDR3 sequence reads: CASSGTGRDQPQHF. For the CDR3, the DNA is TGCGCCAGCAGTGGGACAGGTAGAGATCAGCCCCAGCATTTT.

V gene TRBV4-1 combines with J gene TRBJ1-1, with TRBD1 as a possible D gene (5 bases). This CDR3 is 12 amino acids long. In germline, CDR1 is MGHRA, CDR2 YSYEKL. Trimming cost V 1 base and J 11 bases, with 11 bases left between them. The CDR3 DNA follows: TGCGCCAGCAGCCAAGTGGGGGGGTTCGCTTTCTTT. Residues: CASSQVGGFAFF.

This clone was detected once. The gene calls are TRBV7-3 and TRBJ2-3; possibly TRBD2 for D (7 bases). The CDR3 spans 16 residues. The germline V and J ends were trimmed by 3 bases and 3 bases, with 16 bases remaining between them. Germline-derived CDR1 and CDR2 are SGHTA and FQGTGA. The CDR3, as DNA: TGTGCCAGCAGCTTCCTAGTGGGGGGGCCGACAGATACGCAGTATTTT. Encoded protein: CASSFLVGGPTDTQYF.

V usage is TRBV28 and J usage is TRBJ2-7, with 8 bases matching TRBD1. J was trimmed by 5 bases and V by 2 bases; bases with no gene match: 8. Germline V gene lookup returns CDR1 MDHEN and CDR2 SYDVKM. This CDR3 is 15 amino acids long. The CDR3 sequence is CASSLIGTGPNEQYF. The CDR3 nucleotides read TGTGCCAGCAGTTTAATTGGGACAGGCCCCAACGAGCAGTACTTC.